The present entry profiles one T cell receptor (beta chain) with its context. Germline loops: CDR1 SGHRS, CDR2 YFSETQ. The CDR3 length is 14 residues. Unmatched junction bases numbered 7, after V lost 4 bases and J lost 6 bases. These data come from a study of control samples from healthy donors and cancer patients. Only in-frame clones appear in the TCRdb table, and some are missing; sequencing was by immunoSEQ multiplex PCR. The sample has about 94,000 clones, 75% to 95% seen once; the top ten hold about 4%. The sequencing input was blood. The chain is built from TRBV5-1 and TRBJ2-3; 8 nucleotides agree with TRBD2. This TCR was recovered from a woman between 18 and 29 years old in good health. CDR3 nucleotides: TGCGCCAGCAGCAAAGGGACTAGGGAGGATACGCAGTATTTT. This codes for CASSKGTREDTQYF.